This T cell receptor beta chain was sequenced for a study of cytomegalovirus exposure and HLA in healthy donors. Across the whole study: Caucasian-associated ancestry cluster membership applied to under 85% of nearly 400 genotyped donors. Study-wide results and caveats: TCR beta sequences reportedly predicted the HLA-A and HLA-B alleles of most subjects accurately.

CDR1 and CDR2 (germline): SNHLY, FYNNEI. V gave up 7 bases and J gave up 5 bases; unmatched junction bases: 5. The CDR3 is 13 amino acids. PCR was performed using 60 Vbeta and 13 Jbeta primers. As handled by the study authors: Unique TCR beta chains totaled about 73 million in a later count, with roughly 11 million of them shared. Repertoires were generated with immunoSEQ multiplex PCR, while TCRdb's copy carries only in-frame clones and drops some. V and J calls and clone size are copied from that table; D and trimming were computed from the DNA. The table lists roughly 81,000 clones, around 80% of them singletons. Note on this clone: Its antigen is still unknown.

This clonotype was obtained from a man aged 25-45 years in good health and CMV-seronegative. Sequenced sample: PBMCs. This chain uses TRBV2 with TRBJ2-3, with TRBD2 matching 8 bases. This chain's CDR3 is CASTAGGQDTQYF. The CDR3 nucleotides are TGTGCCAGCACGGCGGGAGGACAAGATACGCAGTATTTT.